The clone carrying this T cell receptor (beta chain) was seen ten or more times. The CDR3 spans 14 residues. Germline V gene lookup returns CDR1 SGHTA and CDR2 FQGNSA. V lost 5 bases and J lost 2, with 9 bases in between. This sample was taken from a study of T cells of healthy individuals. TCRdb re-derived calls from the 5' RACE reads in MiXCR, one entry per CDR3 protein. The repertoire holds approximately 100,000 distinct CDR3 sequences, with 15% to 20% as singletons. The chain carries TRBV7-2 and TRBJ1-4; D gene unclear. This sequence originates from a human donor in good health. As DNA, the CDR3 is TGTGCCAGCAGCCTATCAAGTACTAATGAAAAACTGTTTTTT. It codes for CASSLSSTNEKLFF. Using reference TRBV7-2 and TRBJ1-4 for the parts outside the CDR3, the full variable domain is GAGVSQSPSNKVTEKGKDVELRCDPISGHTALYWYRQSLGQGLEFLIYFQGNSAPDKSGLPSDRFSAERTGGSVSTLTIQRTQQEDSAVYLCASSLSSTNEKLFFGSGTQLSVL.